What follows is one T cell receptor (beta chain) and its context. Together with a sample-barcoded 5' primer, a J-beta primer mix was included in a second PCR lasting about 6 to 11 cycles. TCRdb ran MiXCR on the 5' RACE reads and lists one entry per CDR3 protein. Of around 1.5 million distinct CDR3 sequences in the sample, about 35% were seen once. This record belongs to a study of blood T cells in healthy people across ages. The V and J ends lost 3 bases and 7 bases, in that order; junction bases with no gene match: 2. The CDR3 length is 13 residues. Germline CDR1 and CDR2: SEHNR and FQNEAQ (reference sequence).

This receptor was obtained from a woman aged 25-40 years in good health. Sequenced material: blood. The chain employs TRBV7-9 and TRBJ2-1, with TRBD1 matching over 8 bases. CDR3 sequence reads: CASSFRQGNEQFF. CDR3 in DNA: TGTGCCAGCAGCTTTCGACAGGGGAATGAGCAGTTCTTC.